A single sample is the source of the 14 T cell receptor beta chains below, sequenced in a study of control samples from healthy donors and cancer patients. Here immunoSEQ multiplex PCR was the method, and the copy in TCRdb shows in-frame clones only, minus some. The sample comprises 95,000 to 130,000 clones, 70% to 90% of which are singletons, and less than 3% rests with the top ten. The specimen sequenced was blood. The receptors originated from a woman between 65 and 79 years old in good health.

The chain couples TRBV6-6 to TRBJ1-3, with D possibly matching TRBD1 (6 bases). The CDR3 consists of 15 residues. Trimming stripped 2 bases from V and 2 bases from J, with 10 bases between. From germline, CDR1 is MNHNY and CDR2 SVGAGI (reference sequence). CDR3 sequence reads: CASSYGRGTGNTIYF. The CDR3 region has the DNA TGTGCCAGCAGTTACGGCAGGGGCACTGGAAACACCATATATTTT.

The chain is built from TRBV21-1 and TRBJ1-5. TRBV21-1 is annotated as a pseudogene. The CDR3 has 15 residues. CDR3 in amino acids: CASSKEGRANQPQHF. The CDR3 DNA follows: TGTGCCAGCAGCAAAGAAGGACGGGCCAATCAGCCCCAGCATTTT.

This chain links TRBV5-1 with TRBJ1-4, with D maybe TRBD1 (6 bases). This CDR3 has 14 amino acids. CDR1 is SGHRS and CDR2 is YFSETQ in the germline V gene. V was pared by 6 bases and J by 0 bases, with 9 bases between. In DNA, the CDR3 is TGCGCCAGCACTCCAGGGGCAACTAATGAAAAACTGTTTTTT. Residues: CASTPGATNEKLFF.

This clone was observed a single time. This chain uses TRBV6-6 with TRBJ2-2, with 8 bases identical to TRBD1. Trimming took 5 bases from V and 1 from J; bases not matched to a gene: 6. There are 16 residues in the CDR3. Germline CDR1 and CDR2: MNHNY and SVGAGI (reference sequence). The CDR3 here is CASSRQGPRNTGELFF. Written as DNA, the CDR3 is TGTGCCAGCAGTCGACAGGGGCCCCGGAACACCGGGGAGCTGTTTTTT.

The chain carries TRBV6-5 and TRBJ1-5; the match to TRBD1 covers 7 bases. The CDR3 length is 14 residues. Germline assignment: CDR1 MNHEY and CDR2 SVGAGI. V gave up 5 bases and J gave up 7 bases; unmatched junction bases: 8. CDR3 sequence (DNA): TGTGCCAGCAGTCCCACAGGGGTGGCCCAGCCCCAGCATTTT. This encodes CASSPTGVAQPQHF.

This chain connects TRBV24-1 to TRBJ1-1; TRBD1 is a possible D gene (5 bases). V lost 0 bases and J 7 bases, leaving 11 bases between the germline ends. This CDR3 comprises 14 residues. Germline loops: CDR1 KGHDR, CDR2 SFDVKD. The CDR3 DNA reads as TGTGCCACCAGTGATTTGTCCGGGGCGGGTGAAGCTTTCTTT. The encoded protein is CATSDLSGAGEAFF.

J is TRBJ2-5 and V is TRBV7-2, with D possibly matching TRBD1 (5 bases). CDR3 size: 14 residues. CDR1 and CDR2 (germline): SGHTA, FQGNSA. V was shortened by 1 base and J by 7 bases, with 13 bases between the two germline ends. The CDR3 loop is CASSLGAGSGTQYF. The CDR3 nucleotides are TGTGCCAGCAGCTTAGGGGCAGGGTCGGGGACCCAGTACTTC.

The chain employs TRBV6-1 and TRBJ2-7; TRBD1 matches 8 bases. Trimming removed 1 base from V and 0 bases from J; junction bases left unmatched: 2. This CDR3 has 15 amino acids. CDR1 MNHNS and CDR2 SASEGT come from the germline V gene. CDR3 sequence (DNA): TGTGCCAGCAGTGAAGATCAGGGGGCCTCCTACGAGCAGTACTTC. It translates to CASSEDQGASYEQYF.

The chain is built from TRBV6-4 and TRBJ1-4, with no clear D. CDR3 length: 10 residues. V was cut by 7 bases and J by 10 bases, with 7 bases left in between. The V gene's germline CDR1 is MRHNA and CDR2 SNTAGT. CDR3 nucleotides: TGTGCCAGCACAGACGGAAAACTGTTTTTT. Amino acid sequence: CASTDGKLFF.

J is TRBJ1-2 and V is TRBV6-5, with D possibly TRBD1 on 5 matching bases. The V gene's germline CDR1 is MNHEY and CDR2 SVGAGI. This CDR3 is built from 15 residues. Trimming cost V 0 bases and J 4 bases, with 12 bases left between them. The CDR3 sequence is CASSYSVGAGYGYTF. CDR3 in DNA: TGTGCCAGCAGTTACTCGGTAGGGGCCGGCTATGGCTACACCTTC.

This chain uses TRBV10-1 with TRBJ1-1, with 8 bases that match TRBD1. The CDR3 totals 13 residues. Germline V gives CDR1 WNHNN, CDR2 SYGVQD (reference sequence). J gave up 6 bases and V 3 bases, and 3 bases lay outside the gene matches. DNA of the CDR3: TGCGCCAGCAGTGAAAACAGGGGGGCTGAAGCTTTCTTT. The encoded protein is CASSENRGAEAFF.

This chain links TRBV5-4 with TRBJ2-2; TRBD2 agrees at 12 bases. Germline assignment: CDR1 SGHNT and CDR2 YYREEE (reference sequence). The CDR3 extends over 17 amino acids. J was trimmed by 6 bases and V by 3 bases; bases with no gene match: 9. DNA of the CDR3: TGTGCCAGCAGCTCTTCGACTAGCGGGGGCCTCGCCGGGGAGCTGTTTTTT. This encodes CASSSSTSGGLAGELFF.

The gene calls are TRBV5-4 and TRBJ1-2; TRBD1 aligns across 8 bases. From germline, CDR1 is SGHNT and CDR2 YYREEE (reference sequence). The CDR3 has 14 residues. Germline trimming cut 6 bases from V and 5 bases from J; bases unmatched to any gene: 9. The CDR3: CASNDQGARYGYTF. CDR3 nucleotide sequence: TGTGCCAGCAACGACCAGGGGGCGCGATATGGCTACACCTTC.

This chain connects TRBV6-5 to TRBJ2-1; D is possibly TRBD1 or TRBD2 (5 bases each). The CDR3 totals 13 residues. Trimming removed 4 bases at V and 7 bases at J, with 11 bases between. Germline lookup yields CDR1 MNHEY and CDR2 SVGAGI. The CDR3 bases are TGTGCCAGCAGTTTGGGACCTCGGAATGAGCAGTTCTTC. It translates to CASSLGPRNEQFF.